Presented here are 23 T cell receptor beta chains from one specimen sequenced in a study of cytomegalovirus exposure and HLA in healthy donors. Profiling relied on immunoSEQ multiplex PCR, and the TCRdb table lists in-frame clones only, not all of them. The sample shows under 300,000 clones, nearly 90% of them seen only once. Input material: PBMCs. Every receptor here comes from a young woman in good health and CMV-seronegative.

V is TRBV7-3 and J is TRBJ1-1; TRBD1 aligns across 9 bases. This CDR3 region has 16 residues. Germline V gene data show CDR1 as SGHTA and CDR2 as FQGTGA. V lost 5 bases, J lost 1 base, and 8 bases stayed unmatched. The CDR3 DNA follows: TGTGCCAGCAGCACACAGGGGGCAGCGGAGAACACTGAAGCTTTCTTT. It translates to CASSTQGAAENTEAFF.

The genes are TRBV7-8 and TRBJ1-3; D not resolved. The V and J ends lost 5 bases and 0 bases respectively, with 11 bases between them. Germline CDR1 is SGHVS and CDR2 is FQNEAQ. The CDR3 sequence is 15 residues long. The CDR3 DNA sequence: TGTGCCAGCAGCATCAAACACAACTCTGGAAACACCATATATTTT. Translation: CASSIKHNSGNTIYF. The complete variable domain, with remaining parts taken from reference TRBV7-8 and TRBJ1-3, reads GAGVSQSPRYKVAKRGQDVALRCDPISGHVSLFWYQQALGQGPEFLTYFQNEAQLDKSGLPSDRFFAERPEGSVSTLKIQRTQQEDSAVYLCASSIKHNSGNTIYFGEGSWLTVV.

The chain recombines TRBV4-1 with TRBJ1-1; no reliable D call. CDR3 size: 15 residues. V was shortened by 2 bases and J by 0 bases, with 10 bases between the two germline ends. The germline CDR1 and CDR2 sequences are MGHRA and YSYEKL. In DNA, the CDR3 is TGCGCCAGCAGCCAAATTGGCGGTATGAACACTGAAGCTTTCTTT. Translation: CASSQIGGMNTEAFF.

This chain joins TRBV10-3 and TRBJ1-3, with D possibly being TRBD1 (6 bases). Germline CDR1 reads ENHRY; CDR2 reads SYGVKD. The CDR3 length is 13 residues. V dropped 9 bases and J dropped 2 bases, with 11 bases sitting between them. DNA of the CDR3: TGTGCCATAGCCGGGACAACTGGAAACACCATATATTTT. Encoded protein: CAIAGTTGNTIYF.

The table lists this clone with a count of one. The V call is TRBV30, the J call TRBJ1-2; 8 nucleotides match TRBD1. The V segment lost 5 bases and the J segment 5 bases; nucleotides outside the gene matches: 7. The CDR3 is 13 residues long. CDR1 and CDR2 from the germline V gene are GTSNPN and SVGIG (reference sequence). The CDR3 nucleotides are TGTGCCTGGGGCCAGACAGGGGATTATGGCTACACCTTC. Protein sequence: CAWGQTGDYGYTF.

The CDR3: CASSLEPPRVLTEAFF. CDR3 DNA: TGCGCCAGCAGTCTTGAGCCACCGAGGGTCCTCACTGAAGCTTTCTTT. J is TRBJ1-1 and V is TRBV4-1, with D hard to call. V lost 6 bases and J 4 bases, leaving 21 bases between the germline ends. This CDR3 has 16 residues. Looked up from germline, CDR1 is MGHRA and CDR2 is YSYEKL.

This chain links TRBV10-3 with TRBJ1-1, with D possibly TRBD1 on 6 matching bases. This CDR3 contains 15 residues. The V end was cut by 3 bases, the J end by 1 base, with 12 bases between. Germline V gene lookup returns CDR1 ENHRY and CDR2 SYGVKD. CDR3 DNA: TGTGCCATCAGTGAACAGGGTAATGAGAACACTGAAGCTTTCTTT. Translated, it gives CAISEQGNENTEAFF.

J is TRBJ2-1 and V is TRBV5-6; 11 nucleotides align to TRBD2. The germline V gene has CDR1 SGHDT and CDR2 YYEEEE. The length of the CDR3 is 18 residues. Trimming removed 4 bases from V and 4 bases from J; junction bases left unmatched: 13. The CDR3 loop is CASSPDSGGAFDYNEQFF. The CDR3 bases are TGTGCCAGCAGCCCCGATAGCGGGGGGGCTTTTGATTACAATGAGCAGTTCTTC.

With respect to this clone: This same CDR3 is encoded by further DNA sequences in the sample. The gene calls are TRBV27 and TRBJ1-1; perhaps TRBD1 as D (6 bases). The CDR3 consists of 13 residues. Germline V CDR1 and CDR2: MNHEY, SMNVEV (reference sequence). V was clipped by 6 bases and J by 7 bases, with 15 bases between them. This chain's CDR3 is CASRLLQGIEAFF. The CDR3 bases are TGTGCCAGCAGACTCCTTCAGGGGATTGAAGCTTTCTTT.

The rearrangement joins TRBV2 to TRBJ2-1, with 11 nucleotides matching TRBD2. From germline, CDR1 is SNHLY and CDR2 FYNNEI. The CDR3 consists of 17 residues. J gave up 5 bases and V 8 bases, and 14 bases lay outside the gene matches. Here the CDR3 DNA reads TGTGCCAGCCAGTTACAGGTCCTAGCGGGGGGACACAATGAGCAGTTCTTC. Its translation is CASQLQVLAGGHNEQFF.

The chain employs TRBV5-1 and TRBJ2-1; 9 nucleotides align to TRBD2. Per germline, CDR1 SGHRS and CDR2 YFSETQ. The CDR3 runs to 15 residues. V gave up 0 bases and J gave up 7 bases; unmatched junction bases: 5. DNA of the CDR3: TGCGCCAGCAGCTTGGTGGCGGGGGGGCAGAATGAGCAGTTCTTC. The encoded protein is CASSLVAGGQNEQFF.

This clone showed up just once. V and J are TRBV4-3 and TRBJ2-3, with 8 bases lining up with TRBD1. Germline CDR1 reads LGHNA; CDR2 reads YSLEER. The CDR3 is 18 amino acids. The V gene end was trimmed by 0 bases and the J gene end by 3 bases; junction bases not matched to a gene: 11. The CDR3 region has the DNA TGCGCCAGCAGCCAAGACTTTGCCCGTGGACAGGGAACAGATACGCAGTATTTT. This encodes CASSQDFARGQGTDTQYF.

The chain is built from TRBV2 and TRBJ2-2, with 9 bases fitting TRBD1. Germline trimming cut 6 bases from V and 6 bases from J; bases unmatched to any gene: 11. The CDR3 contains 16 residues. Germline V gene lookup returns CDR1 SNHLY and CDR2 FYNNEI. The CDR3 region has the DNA TGTGCCAGCAGGTTCCGGGACAGGGATGACCCCGGGGAGCTGTTTTTT. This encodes CASRFRDRDDPGELFF.

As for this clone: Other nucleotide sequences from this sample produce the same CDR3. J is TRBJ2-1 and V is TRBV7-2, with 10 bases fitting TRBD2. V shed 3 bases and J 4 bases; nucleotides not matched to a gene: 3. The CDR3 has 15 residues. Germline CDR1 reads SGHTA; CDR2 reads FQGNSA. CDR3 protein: CASSLSGGVYNEQFF. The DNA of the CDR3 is TGTGCCAGCAGCTTGAGCGGGGGGGTATACAATGAGCAGTTCTTC.

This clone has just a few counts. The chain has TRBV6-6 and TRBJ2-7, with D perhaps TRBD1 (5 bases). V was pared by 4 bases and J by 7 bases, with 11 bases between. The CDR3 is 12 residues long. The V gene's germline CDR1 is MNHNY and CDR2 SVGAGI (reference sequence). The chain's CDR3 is CASSWLDKEQYF. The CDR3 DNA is TGTGCCAGCAGTTGGTTGGACAAAGAGCAGTACTTC.

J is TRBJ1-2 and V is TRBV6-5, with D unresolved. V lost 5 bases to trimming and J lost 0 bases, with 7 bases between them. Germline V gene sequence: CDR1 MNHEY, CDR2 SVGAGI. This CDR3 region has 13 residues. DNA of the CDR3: TGTGCCAGCAGTGATACACCTAACTATGGCTACACCTTC. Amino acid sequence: CASSDTPNYGYTF.

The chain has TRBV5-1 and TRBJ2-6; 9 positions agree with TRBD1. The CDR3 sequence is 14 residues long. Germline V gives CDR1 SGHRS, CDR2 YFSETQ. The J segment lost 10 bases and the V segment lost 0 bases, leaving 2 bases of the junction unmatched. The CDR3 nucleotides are TGCGCCAGCAGCTTGGGGGACAGGGTAAACGTCCTGACTTTC. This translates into CASSLGDRVNVLTF.

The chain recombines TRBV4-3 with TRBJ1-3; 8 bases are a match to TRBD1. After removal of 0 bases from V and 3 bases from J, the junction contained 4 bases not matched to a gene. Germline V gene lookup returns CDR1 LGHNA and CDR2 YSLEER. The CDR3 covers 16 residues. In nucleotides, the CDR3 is TGCGCCAGCAGCCAAGACTACAGGGGGAATGGAAACACCATATATTTT. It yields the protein CASSQDYRGNGNTIYF.

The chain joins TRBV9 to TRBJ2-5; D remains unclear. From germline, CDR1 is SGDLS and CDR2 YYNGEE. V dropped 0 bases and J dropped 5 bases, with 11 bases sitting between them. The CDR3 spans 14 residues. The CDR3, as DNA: TGTGCCAGCAGCGTAGGAAGCAGGTCGGAGACCCAGTACTTC. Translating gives CASSVGSRSETQYF.

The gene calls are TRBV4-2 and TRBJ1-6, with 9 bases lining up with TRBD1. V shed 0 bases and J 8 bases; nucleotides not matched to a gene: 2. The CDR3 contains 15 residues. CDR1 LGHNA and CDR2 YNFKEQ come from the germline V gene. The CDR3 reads CASSQEQGAHSPLHF. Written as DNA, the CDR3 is TGTGCCAGCAGCCAAGAACAGGGGGCTCATTCACCCCTCCACTTT.

The chain's CDR3 is CASSYGQGRETQYF. CDR3 sequence (DNA): TGTGCCAGCAGTTACGGGCAGGGGCGAGAGACCCAGTACTTC. The chain carries TRBV6-5 and TRBJ2-5; perhaps TRBD1 as D (6 bases). V was trimmed by 2 bases and J by 4 bases, leaving 11 bases between them. CDR3 length: 14 residues. CDR1 is MNHEY, CDR2 SVGAGI, per germline.

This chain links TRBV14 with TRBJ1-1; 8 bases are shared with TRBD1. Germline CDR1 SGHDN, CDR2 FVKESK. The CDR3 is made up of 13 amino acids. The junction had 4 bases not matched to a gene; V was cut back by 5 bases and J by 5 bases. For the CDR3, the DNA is TGTGCCAGCAGCAAAGGACAGGGAACTGAAGCTTTCTTT. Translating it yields CASSKGQGTEAFF. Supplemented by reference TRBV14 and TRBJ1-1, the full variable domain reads EAGVTQFPSHSVIEKGQTVTLRCDPISGHDNLYWYRRVMGKEIKFLLHFVKESKQDESGMPNNRFLAERTGGTYSTLKVQPAELEDSGVYFCASSKGQGTEAFFGQGTRLTVV.

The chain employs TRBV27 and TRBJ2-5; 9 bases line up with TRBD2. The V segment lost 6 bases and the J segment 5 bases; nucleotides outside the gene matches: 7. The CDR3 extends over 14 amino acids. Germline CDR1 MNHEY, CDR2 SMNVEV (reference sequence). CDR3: CASRAGGLGETQYF. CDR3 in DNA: TGTGCCAGCAGGGCGGGGGGGCTGGGGGAGACCCAGTACTTC.